Included here is one TCR beta chain sequence, with context. Researchers sorted participants into cohorts using their self-reported clinical history. Participants in the exposed group had met a COVID-19 case in the 2 weeks before joining the study. CDR1 and CDR2 from the germline V gene are SGHRS and YFSETQ. The CDR3 consists of 12 residues. V lost 1 base, J lost 2 bases, and 4 bases lay in between. Study processing details: Amplified reference gene primers provided the basis for estimating nucleated cell counts. The assay was immunoSEQ multiplex PCR, and TCRdb's table has in-frame clones only and misses some. The DNA gave D and trimming, while V, J and clone size come from that table. The sample records fewer than 350,000 clones, 85% being singletons. The sample comes from a study of blood T cell repertoires in COVID-19. Looking at the study overall: The cDNA or gDNA used as material had been derived from T cells, B-cell-depleted T cells, or PBMCs.

The sample taken for sequencing was PBMCs or T cells enriched from blood (not recorded which). This chain uses TRBV5-1 with TRBJ2-7, with D unresolved. The sequence came from a woman in her 30s who had been exposed to COVID-19. This chain's CDR3 is CASSLSPYEQYF. The CDR3 DNA sequence: TGCGCCAGCAGCTTGAGCCCCTACGAGCAGTACTTC.